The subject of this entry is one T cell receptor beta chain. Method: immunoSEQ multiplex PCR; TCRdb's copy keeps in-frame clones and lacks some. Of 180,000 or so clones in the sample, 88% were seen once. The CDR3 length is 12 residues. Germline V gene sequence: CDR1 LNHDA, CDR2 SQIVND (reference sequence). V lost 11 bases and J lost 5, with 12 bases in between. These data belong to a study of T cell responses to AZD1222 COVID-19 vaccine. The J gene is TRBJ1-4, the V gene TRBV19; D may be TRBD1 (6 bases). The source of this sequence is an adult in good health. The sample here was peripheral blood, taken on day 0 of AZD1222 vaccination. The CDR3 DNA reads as TGTGCCGCAGAAGGGGGGAATGAAAAACTGTTTTTT. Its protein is CAAEGGNEKLFF.